Listed below are T cell receptor beta chains from one sample, sequenced in a study of response to subunit inactivated influenza vaccine. TCRdb reanalysed the RT-PCR reads using MiXCR and keeps one entry per CDR3 protein. The profile covers about 780,000 distinct CDR3 sequences, with approximately 17% appearing a single time and approximately 11% taken by the ten largest. Sequenced material: PBMCs from blood, taken about 5 days after vaccination. Receptor source: a man aged 50 or older who received an inactivated influenza vaccine. The CDR3 runs from the conserved cysteine through the conserved F or W. D genes are given only for firm matches. Rows give clone size only sometimes, using once, few, many, or a class for an expanded clone.

clone size,J gene,V gene,D gene,CDR3 DNA,CDR3 protein
many,TRBJ2-2,TRBV29-1,TRBD1,TGCAGCGGAGGGGAAACAGGGGGCGCTTACTCCGGGGAGCTGTTTTTT,CSGGETGGAYSGELFF
-,TRBJ2-1,TRBV5-1,-,TGCGCCAGCAGCTTGAGTGCCTCAGAAAATGAGCAGTTCTTC,CASSLSASENEQFF
-,TRBJ1-4,TRBV20-1,-,TGCAGTGCTAGTTCCGGGTTCGGGGCGGTTGAAAAACTGTTTTTT,CSASSGFGAVEKLFF
few,TRBJ1-5,TRBV20-1,-,TGCAGTGCTAGAGATCGGGGCGTCAGTGAGCCCCAGCATTTT,CSARDRGVSEPQHF
-,TRBJ2-1,TRBV12-3/TRBV12-4,TRBD2,TGTGCCAGCAAAGGACTAGCGGGAGGGCCGGTCTACAATGAGCAGTTCTTC,CASKGLAGGPVYNEQFF
-,TRBJ1-3,TRBV5-6,-,TGTGCCAGCAGCCCAAGAAGCTCTGGAAACACCATATATTTT,CASSPRSSGNTIYF
-,TRBJ2-3,TRBV7-8,TRBD2,TGTGCCAGCAGCTTATGGCCTAGCGGGAGCTGGATAGCGGATACGCAGTATTTT,CASSLWPSGSWIADTQYF
few,TRBJ1-2,TRBV25-1,-,TGTGCCAGCAGTGAGCCAGGGTTCTATGGCTACACCTTC,CASSEPGFYGYTF
-,TRBJ2-3,TRBV20-1,-,TGCAGTGCCTTGTGGCGGGATACGCAGTATTTT,CSALWRDTQYF
-,TRBJ2-1,TRBV20-1,TRBD2,TGCAGTGCACCCGAATCGCTAGCGGGAGGGCGGCAGTTCTTC,CSAPESLAGGRQFF
-,TRBJ2-7,TRBV6-2/TRBV6-3,-,TGTGCCAGCAGTTACTCGAATTGGAAACAGCCCACCCGCTCCTACGAGCAGTACTTC,CASSYSNWKQPTRSYEQYF
many,TRBJ2-1,TRBV28,-,TGTGCCAGCAGTTATCGTAATGAGCAGTTCTTC,CASSYRNEQFF
few,TRBJ2-1,TRBV27,-,TGTGCCAGCAGTTCTTATGCCTACAATGAGCAGTTCTTC,CASSSYAYNEQFF
-,TRBJ2-7,TRBV29-1,-,TGCAGCGTTCGGGGACGGAGGGCCTCCGAGCAGTACTTC,CSVRGRRASEQYF
-,TRBJ1-5,TRBV12-3/TRBV12-4,-,TGTGCCAGCAGCCATCCAATGCAGCCCCAGCATTTT,CASSHPMQPQHF
-,TRBJ2-6,TRBV27,-,TGTGCCAGCAGTTTATATCAGGGGCTCTCTGGGGCCAACGTCCTGACTTTC,CASSLYQGLSGANVLTF
-,TRBJ2-7,TRBV12-3/TRBV12-4,-,TGTGCCAGCAGTTATAATTTCCCGACAGAACAGTACTTC,CASSYNFPTEQYF
few,TRBJ1-1,TRBV6-1,-,TGTGCCAGCACGACCGGGGGTCGAGGCACTGAAGCTTTCTTT,CASTTGGRGTEAFF
few,TRBJ2-3,TRBV12-3/TRBV12-4,-,TGTGCCAGCAGTTTTCTGTCTGAGGCACATACGCAGTATTTT,CASSFLSEAHTQYF
-,TRBJ2-3,TRBV20-1,TRBD2,TGCAGTGTCAGCGGGCTAGCGGGGGGGCGCCGGGATACGCAGTATTTT,CSVSGLAGGRRDTQYF
few,TRBJ2-1,TRBV9,-,TGTGCCAGCAGCGTAGAAATCGGCGCATCCACCTACAATGAGCAGTTCTTC,CASSVEIGASTYNEQFF
-,TRBJ2-1,TRBV5-5,-,TGTGTCAGCAGCCGTTTATACAGAGACAATGAGCAGTTCTTC,CVSSRLYRDNEQFF
-,TRBJ2-3,TRBV4-3,TRBD2,TGCGCCAGCAGCCATTCCGGGACTAGCGGGAGGCCCTCAGATACGCAGTATTTT,CASSHSGTSGRPSDTQYF
-,TRBJ2-5,TRBV7-2,-,TGTGCCAGCAGCTTAGCTGGCCGGGGACGGGAGACCCAGTACTTC,CASSLAGRGRETQYF
many,TRBJ1-1,TRBV5-6,-,TGTGCCAGCAGCTTGTTGCCCGATCGTGAAGCTTTCTTT,CASSLLPDREAFF
-,TRBJ2-7,TRBV2,-,TGTGCCAGCACCCCGGGCAATCAGTACTTC,CASTPGNQYF
once,TRBJ1-2,TRBV4-1,-,TGCGCCAGCAGCCTTGGGGATACCGTGGCGGACTATGGCTACACCTTC,CASSLGDTVADYGYTF
-,TRBJ2-2,TRBV6-1,-,TGTGCCAGCAGCCTCGTTTGGACCACCACCGGGGAGCTGTTTTTT,CASSLVWTTTGELFF